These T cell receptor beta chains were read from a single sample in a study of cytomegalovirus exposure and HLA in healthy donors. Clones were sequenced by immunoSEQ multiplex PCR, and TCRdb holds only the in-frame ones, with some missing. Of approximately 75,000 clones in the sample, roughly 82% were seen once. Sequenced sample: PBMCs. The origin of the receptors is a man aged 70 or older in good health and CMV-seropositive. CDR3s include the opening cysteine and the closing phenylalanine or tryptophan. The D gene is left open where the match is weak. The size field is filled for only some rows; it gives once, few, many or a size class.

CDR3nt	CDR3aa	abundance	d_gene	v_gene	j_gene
TGTGCCAGCAGTTACGTAGGGACAACCAATCAGCCCCAGCATTTT	CASSYVGTTNQPQHF	-	-	TRBV6-6	TRBJ1-5
TGCAGCGAATCAAATGACAAAGATGGCTACACCTTC	CSESNDKDGYTF	-	-	TRBV29-1	TRBJ1-2
TGCGCCAGCAGCTTGGCGGCGGGGCCTAGCACAGATACGCAGTATTTT	CASSLAAGPSTDTQYF	-	-	TRBV5-1	TRBJ2-3
TGTGCCAGCAGCCCTGGGATTTCCGTAAAAGGGGATTCACCCCTCCACTTT	CASSPGISVKGDSPLHF	-	-	TRBV9	TRBJ1-6
TGCGCCAGCAGCCCAGGACAGGGGGCGCAAACCGGGGAGCTGTTTTTT	CASSPGQGAQTGELFF	-	TRBD1	TRBV5-1	TRBJ2-2
TGTGCCAGCAGTTACTCTCCGGGACTAACAAACAATGAGCAGTTCTTC	CASSYSPGLTNNEQFF	-	TRBD2	TRBV6-5	TRBJ2-1
TGTGCCAGCAGAGGGACATCGAGACTGGACGAGCAGTTCTTC	CASRGTSRLDEQFF	few	-	TRBV25-1	TRBJ2-1
TGTGCCAGCAGCTTGGGGGGGACAGGGTCCTACGAGCAGTACTTC	CASSLGGTGSYEQYF	-	TRBD1	TRBV5-4	TRBJ2-7
TGTGCCATCAGTGACCGACGAACCGGGACAGGGATCAATGAGCAGTTCTTC	CAISDRRTGTGINEQFF	-	TRBD1	TRBV10-3	TRBJ2-1
TGTGCCAGCAGCGTAACCAGCTCCTACAATGAGCAGTTCTTC	CASSVTSSYNEQFF	-	-	TRBV9	TRBJ2-1
TGTGCCAGCAGCCGAGGACTAGTTATGGATGAGCAGTTCTTC	CASSRGLVMDEQFF	-	TRBD2	TRBV9	TRBJ2-1
TGTGCCAGCAGCTCGGCGACTAGTTTGAACTTC	CASSSATSLNF	-	-	TRBV5-4	TRBJ2-7
TGCGCCAGCAGCCATCAGGGTAGTTCCTATGGCTACACCTTC	CASSHQGSSYGYTF	-	-	TRBV4-1	TRBJ1-2
TGTGCCAGCAGTAAACCTCCGGAGAACTACGAGCAGTACTTC	CASSKPPENYEQYF	few	-	TRBV6-5	TRBJ2-7
TGTGCCACCATGGGCCGAACTAACACCGGGGAGCTGTTTTTT	CATMGRTNTGELFF	-	-	TRBV28	TRBJ2-2
TGTGCCAGCAGCTTCGCGGGGCCGGTCAATGAGCAGTTCTTC	CASSFAGPVNEQFF	-	-	TRBV5-6	TRBJ2-1
TGTGCCAGCTCACCAGCCAGGGTGCGGCCCCAGCATTTT	CASSPARVRPQHF	-	-	TRBV18	TRBJ1-5
TGCGCCAGCAGCTCCCAAGACCGGGGAATCCACGAGCAGTACTTC	CASSSQDRGIHEQYF	-	-	TRBV5-1	TRBJ2-7
TGTGCCAGCAGCTTTGGGGTGGGAGCAGCTGCGGGAGATACGCAGTATTTT	CASSFGVGAAAGDTQYF	-	-	TRBV7-8	TRBJ2-3